This T cell receptor (beta chain) was profiled in a study of cytotoxic CD8 clonotypes in ibrutinib-treated CLL. The repertoire was sequenced with immunoSEQ multiplex PCR; TCRdb's copy has only in-frame clones and lacks some. The table has under 150,000 clones, around 84% seen once. This clone appeared once. This CDR3 is 18 amino acids long. After removal of 7 bases from V and 3 bases from J, the junction contained 15 bases not matched to a gene. Germline CDR1 is SGHTA and CDR2 is FQGNSA. The rearrangement links TRBV7-2 to TRBJ2-2, with TRBD1 identical over 9 bases. The source of this sequence is a human donor with chronic lymphocytic leukemia. Sequenced here: PBMCs, sampled after 24 months of ibrutinib treatment. The DNA of the CDR3 is TGTGCCAGCATCCCGATAGTCTATGGGACAGGGTACACCGGGGAGCTGTTTTTT. Its protein is CASIPIVYGTGYTGELFF.